The 24 T cell receptor beta chains presented below share a single source sample, sequenced in a study of beta chain features in type 1 diabetes. Expressed TCRB transcripts were sequenced because the isolated RNA had all been reverse transcribed beforehand. TCRdb keeps only in-frame clones here, not all; method: immunoSEQ multiplex PCR. The sample has a few hundred thousand clones; about 11% are singletons. The sample comprised naive CD4+ T cells from blood. The receptors were gathered from a young woman in good health.

The chain uses TRBV7-9 and TRBJ2-7; D gene uncertain. The germline gives CDR1 SEHNR, CDR2 FQNEAQ (reference sequence). This CDR3 is 11 amino acids long. V dropped 5 bases and J dropped 6 bases, with 8 bases sitting between them. CDR3 DNA: TGTGCCAGCAGCCCGCGAATCGAGCAGTACTTC. The encoded protein is CASSPRIEQYF.

The V and J genes are TRBV6-5 and TRBJ2-5; D unclear. The CDR3 runs to 15 residues. V shed 0 bases and J shed 0 bases, with 8 bases lying between them. Germline V CDR1 and CDR2: MNHEY, SVGAGI. Here the CDR3 reads CASSYSWADQETQYF. The CDR3 DNA reads TGTGCCAGCAGTTACTCGTGGGCAGACCAAGAGACCCAGTACTTC.

The J gene is TRBJ2-3, the V gene TRBV4-3, with 7 bases identical to TRBD2. Germline lookup yields CDR1 LGHNA and CDR2 YSLEER. Germline trimming cut 4 bases from V and 2 bases from J; bases unmatched to any gene: 12. The CDR3 loop spans 17 amino acids. This chain's CDR3 is CASSPAWVAGVTDTQYF. The CDR3 nucleotides read TGCGCCAGCAGCCCAGCCTGGGTGGCGGGGGTCACAGATACGCAGTATTTT.

This clone was recorded a few times. As DNA, the CDR3 is TGTGCCAGCAGCTTAGTCGGGAGTCTCGCAGATACGCAGTATTTT. Translating gives CASSLVGSLADTQYF. The rearrangement joins TRBV7-2 to TRBJ2-3; tentative D call: TRBD2 (6 bases). The germline CDR1 and CDR2 sequences are SGHTA and FQGNSA. The CDR3 contains 15 residues. Between the trimmed V and J ends, which lost 1 base and 4 bases, there was a span of 12 bases.

This chain joins TRBV25-1 and TRBJ2-3; maybe TRBD1 (5 bases). CDR1 is MGHDK and CDR2 is SYGVNS in the germline V gene. This CDR3 has 13 residues. V lost 3 bases and J 4 bases, leaving 8 bases between the germline ends. CDR3 DNA: TGTGCCAGCAGTGACAGGGCCCCAGATACGCAGTATTTT. Translating gives CASSDRAPDTQYF.

This clone was seen more than once but under ten times. The chain is built from TRBV11-3 and TRBJ2-1, with D tentatively TRBD2 (5 bases). The CDR3 runs 14 residues. V dropped 5 bases and J dropped 3 bases, with 11 bases sitting between them. Germline V gene sequence: CDR1 SGHNT, CDR2 YENEEA. DNA of the CDR3: TGTGCCAGCAGCGGAAAAACTAGCTACAATGAGCAGTTCTTC. The encoded protein is CASSGKTSYNEQFF.

The J gene is TRBJ1-3, the V gene TRBV4-2; 10 positions agree with TRBD1. This CDR3 region has 17 residues. Looked up from germline, CDR1 is LGHNA and CDR2 is YNFKEQ. V shed 3 bases, J shed 2 bases, and the junction held 7 bases outside the gene matches. CDR3 DNA: TGTGCCAGCAGCCAGACGGGACAGGGGATAACTGGAAACACCATATATTTT. Translating gives CASSQTGQGITGNTIYF.

J is TRBJ2-5 and V is TRBV5-4, with 7 bases aligning to TRBD1. The germline V gene encodes CDR1 SGHNT and CDR2 YYREEE (reference sequence). The length of the CDR3 is 16 residues. V was clipped by 2 bases and J by 3 bases; unmatched bases: 10. CDR3 region: CASSFNDREGEETQYF. In DNA, the CDR3 is TGTGCCAGCAGCTTCAATGACAGGGAAGGGGAAGAGACCCAGTACTTC.

The rearrangement joins TRBV7-6 to TRBJ2-7; 10 nucleotides agree with TRBD1. V lost 6 bases to trimming and J lost 7 bases; unmatched junction nucleotides: 9. CDR3 length: 14 residues. CDR1 is SGHVS, CDR2 FNYEAQ, per germline. This chain's CDR3 is CASSTGTGAREQYF. The CDR3, as DNA: TGTGCCAGCAGTACCGGGACAGGGGCACGGGAGCAGTACTTC.

The chain carries TRBV4-1 and TRBJ2-1; TRBD2 aligns across 8 bases. This CDR3 has 16 residues. The ends lost 5 bases at V and 5 bases at J; junction bases unmatched: 11. Germline-derived CDR1 and CDR2 are MGHRA and YSYEKL. CDR3 amino acids: CASSVRGAGVDNEQFF. CDR3 nucleotides: TGCGCCAGCAGCGTCCGGGGAGCGGGAGTCGACAATGAGCAGTTCTTC.

This clone was detected a few times. The chain carries TRBV7-2 and TRBJ2-1, with TRBD2 matching 11 bases. Losses at the gene ends were 5 bases for V and 7 bases for J; bases not matched to a gene: 10. There are 16 residues in the CDR3. Germline lookup yields CDR1 SGHTA and CDR2 FQGNSA. For the CDR3, the DNA is TGTGCCAGCAGCCCTATAGCGGGAGGGCATAGTAATGAGCAGTTCTTC. Its translation: CASSPIAGGHSNEQFF.

The J gene is TRBJ1-1, the V gene TRBV28; 7 bases fit TRBD1. The CDR3 consists of 16 residues. V trimming: 6 bases; J trimming: 0 bases; junction bases outside the gene matches: 10. Germline V gene data show CDR1 as MDHEN and CDR2 as SYDVKM. The CDR3 bases are TGTGCCAGCAGCTATGCCGGACAGGCCATGAACACTGAAGCTTTCTTT. Its translation: CASSYAGQAMNTEAFF.

This clone was detected a few times. This chain joins TRBV4-3 and TRBJ2-7; D is possibly TRBD1 (5 bases). V lost 0 bases and J lost 7, with 16 bases in between. Germline lookup yields CDR1 LGHNA and CDR2 YSLEER. This CDR3 is built from 15 residues. CDR3 coding DNA: TGCGCCAGCAGCCAAGATCCGAAGCAGGGTCGGGAGCAGTACTTC. Translation: CASSQDPKQGREQYF.

The J gene is TRBJ2-6, the V gene TRBV7-3; unclear D gene. Germline V gene sequence: CDR1 SGHTA, CDR2 FQGTGA. V lost 4 bases and J lost 4, with 2 bases in between. CDR3 size: 12 residues. CDR3 region: CASSSGANVLTF. DNA for the CDR3: TGTGCCAGCAGCTCAGGGGCCAACGTCCTGACTTTC.

The chain is built from TRBV7-9 and TRBJ1-2; D gene uncertain. This CDR3 contains 13 residues. The V end was cut by 3 bases, the J end by 1 base, with 6 bases between. CDR1 is SEHNR, CDR2 FQNEAQ, per germline (reference sequence). The CDR3: CASSLAGNYGYTF. In DNA, the CDR3 is TGTGCCAGCAGCTTGGCGGGTAACTATGGCTACACCTTC.

In nucleotides, the CDR3 is TGTGCCAGCAGCATCTCGCGGGCCTCCTACAATGAGCAGTTCTTC. It is translated as CASSISRASYNEQFF. The rearrangement links TRBV7-2 to TRBJ2-1, with TRBD2 as a possible D gene (5 bases). Germline V gives CDR1 SGHTA, CDR2 FQGNSA. This CDR3 region has 15 residues. The V gene lost 5 bases and the J gene lost 0 bases, with 11 bases spanning the gap. Using reference TRBV7-2 and TRBJ2-1 for the parts outside the CDR3, the full variable domain is GAGVSQSPSNKVTEKGKDVELRCDPISGHTALYWYRQSLGQGLEFLIYFQGNSAPDKSGLPSDRFSAERTGGSVSTLTIQRTQQEDSAVYLCASSISRASYNEQFFGPGTRLTVL.

The rearrangement links TRBV28 to TRBJ2-2; D gene unclear. CDR1 and CDR2 from the germline V gene are MDHEN and SYDVKM. CDR3 length: 13 residues. Trimming shortened V by 7 bases and J by 0 bases, and 6 bases separated the two germline ends. The CDR3 DNA is TGTGCCAGCACCCTCGCGAACACCGGGGAGCTGTTTTTT. Protein product: CASTLANTGELFF.

In this sample, this clone turned up a few times. This sequence joins TRBV6-6 and TRBJ2-5; 7 positions match TRBD1. J gave up 2 bases and V 2 bases, and 2 bases lay outside the gene matches. The CDR3 covers 14 residues. Looked up from germline, CDR1 is MNHNY and CDR2 is SVGAGI (reference sequence). The CDR3 loop reads CASSYPGQQETQYF. CDR3 in DNA: TGTGCCAGCAGTTACCCGGGACAGCAAGAGACCCAGTACTTC.

This clone has a handful of counts. The chain employs TRBV28 and TRBJ2-7; 7 bases map to TRBD2. Germline-derived CDR1 and CDR2 are MDHEN and SYDVKM. The CDR3 runs 17 residues. Unmatched junction bases numbered 15, after V lost 5 bases and J lost 2 bases. The DNA for the CDR3 is TGTGCCAGCAGTCCCCCCTTGGGCGGGAGTGGAGCCTACGAGCAGTACTTC. Protein: CASSPPLGGSGAYEQYF.

This clone was picked up a small number of times. The chain is built from TRBV7-9 and TRBJ2-2; 7 nucleotides agree with TRBD2. The CDR3 loop spans 15 amino acids. V shed 4 bases, J shed 3 bases, and the junction held 5 bases outside the gene matches. Germline V gives CDR1 SEHNR, CDR2 FQNEAQ (reference sequence). The CDR3 is CASSSAGVYTGELFF. The CDR3 region has the DNA TGTGCCAGCAGCTCGGCGGGGGTTTACACCGGGGAGCTGTTTTTT.

The J gene is TRBJ2-2, the V gene TRBV9, with 12 bases lining up with TRBD2. There are 18 residues in the CDR3. CDR1 SGDLS and CDR2 YYNGEE come from the germline V gene. V lost 4 bases to trimming and J lost 5 bases; unmatched junction nucleotides: 12. The CDR3 DNA is TGTGCCAGCAGCCTATGGACTAGCGGGAAGACGAGTACCGGGGAGCTGTTTTTT. Amino acids: CASSLWTSGKTSTGELFF. The whole variable domain, filled in from reference TRBV9 and TRBJ2-2, reads DSGVTQTPKHLITATGQRVTLRCSPRSGDLSVYWYQQSLDQGLQFLIQYYNGEERAKGNILERFSAQQFPDLHSELNLSSLELGDSALYFCASSLWTSGKTSTGELFFGEGSRLTVL.

This clone was seen only a few times. This chain uses TRBV19 with TRBJ2-3; TRBD2 is a possible D gene (5 bases). The CDR3 length is 16 residues. Germline V gene lookup returns CDR1 LNHDA and CDR2 SQIVND (reference sequence). Trimming pared 5 bases from V and 1 base from J, leaving 16 bases between. For the CDR3, the DNA is TGTGCCAGTAGTCTGGTCCAGATGGGAGGCACAGATACGCAGTATTTT. Residues: CASSLVQMGGTDTQYF.

V gene TRBV5-1 combines with J gene TRBJ2-7; 15 bases match TRBD2. The CDR3 has 14 amino acids. CDR1 SGHRS and CDR2 YFSETQ come from the germline V gene. V was pared by 3 bases and J by 7 bases, with 2 bases of the junction left unmatched. Written as DNA, the CDR3 is TGCGCCAGCAGCTCGGGACTAGCGGGAGGAGAGCAGTACTTC. Translating it yields CASSSGLAGGEQYF.

The chain carries TRBV7-3 and TRBJ2-1, with TRBD2 matching over 9 bases. CDR3 size: 14 residues. J was trimmed by 8 bases and V by 3 bases; bases with no gene match: 5. Germline V gene data show CDR1 as SGHTA and CDR2 as FQGTGA. The CDR3 is CASSFSGSGDEQFF. The CDR3 bases are TGTGCCAGCAGCTTTAGCGGGAGTGGGGATGAGCAGTTCTTC. Based on the CDR3 plus reference TRBV7-3 and TRBJ2-1, the full variable domain is GAGVSQTPSNKVTEKGKYVELRCDPISGHTALYWYRQSLGQGPEFLIYFQGTGAADDSGLPNDRFFAVRPEGSVSTLKIQRTERGDSAVYLCASSFSGSGDEQFFGPGTRLTVL.